One and the same sample provided the 14 T cell receptor beta chains below, sequenced in a study of T cell clonality in common variable immunodeficiency (dated by TCRdb to the mid-2010s). Library preparation employed the immunoSEQ multiplex PCR assay. As stored in TCRdb, this immuneACCESS dataset retains in-frame rearrangements with V and J assigned. A fraction of the clones does not appear; measured against another copy, unresolved V genes explain less than half of the discrepancy, and the remainder lacks a known reason. The table gives more than 30,000 clones for this sample, with none occurring only once. The ten most abundant clones make up 4% to 5.5% of the sample. The sequenced material came from peripheral blood mononuclear cells. All receptors derive from a person between 18 and 69 years old in good health.

Note on this clone: The read falls 3 residues short of the CDR3 end, and the missing part is taken from the germline J gene. V is TRBV2 and J is TRBJ2-1; D is undetermined. The V gene lost 7 bases and the J gene lost 0 bases, with 13 bases spanning the gap. The CDR3 runs to 15 residues. Per the germline V gene, CDR1 is SNHLY and CDR2 is FYNNEI. The CDR3 DNA, read in part, is TGTGCCAGCAAAGTGGCGGTGAGCTCCTACAATGAG. It translates to CASKVAVSSYNE. The CDR3 in full is CASKVAVSSYNEQFF.

This clone was detected ten times or more. The CDR3 extends 3 residues past the end of the read, so its final part is completed from the germline J gene. The chain uses TRBV30 and TRBJ2-3; D may be TRBD2 (6 bases). This CDR3 has 15 amino acids. The germline CDR1 and CDR2 sequences are GTSNPN and SVGIG (reference sequence). Trimming removed 3 bases from V and 0 bases from J, with 13 bases in between. CDR3 sequence: CAWSREDSSTDTQYF. The sequenced CDR3 bases are TGTGCCTGGAGCAGGGAGGATTCTAGCACAGATACG.

On this clone: The read halts 3 residues ahead of the CDR3 end, with the missing end drawn from the germline J gene. The V call is TRBV7-6, the J call TRBJ2-5, with 10 bases matching TRBD2. Germline V gene sequence: CDR1 SGHVS, CDR2 FNYEAQ. The CDR3 covers 14 residues. The trim removed 4 bases at V and 7 bases at J, leaving 6 bases unmatched. The sequenced CDR3 bases are TGTGCCAGCAGCTCCACTAGCGGGGAGGCGACC. It encodes CASSSTSGEAT. The whole CDR3 protein reads CASSSTSGEATQYF.

In this sample, this clone turned up many times. The read terminates 3 residues ahead of where the CDR3 ends, so the germline J gene completes it. V usage is TRBV30 and J usage is TRBJ2-3; 8 bases match TRBD2. After removal of 4 bases from V and 2 bases from J, the junction contained 11 bases not matched to a gene. In germline, CDR1 is GTSNPN, CDR2 SVGIG (reference sequence). The CDR3 covers 16 residues. The sequenced CDR3 bases are TGTGCCTGGACCGCCGGGACTAGTATTTTCACAGATACG. Translation: CAWTAGTSIFTDT. The whole CDR3 protein reads CAWTAGTSIFTDTQYF.

This clone appeared a few times. The read ends 3 residues early relative to the CDR3; the germline J gene fills the gap. The V call is TRBV30, the J call TRBJ2-4; tentative D call: TRBD1 (6 bases). CDR1 is GTSNPN and CDR2 is SVGIG in the germline V gene (reference sequence). This CDR3 is 13 amino acids long. Here the CDR3 reads CAWSSGGSYGQYF. Partial CDR3 DNA: TGTGCCTGGAGTAGTGGGGGCTCCTATGGT.

This clone was found many times. A read error may produce the germline difference seen at one junction end. The CDR3 extends 3 residues past the end of the read, so its final part is completed from the germline J gene. The chain recombines TRBV7-7 with TRBJ1-1; no clear D gene. Germline V lookup: CDR1 SSHAT, CDR2 FNYEAQ (reference sequence). CDR3 length equals 12 residues. The CDR3 is CASSLGHSEAFF. Incomplete CDR3 DNA: TGTGCTAGCAGCTTAGGGCACAGTGAA.

Ten or more counts support this clone. The read terminates 3 residues before the CDR3 end, so the remaining end is supplied by the germline J gene. The chain links TRBV29-1 to TRBJ2-7; D is ambiguous. V lost 7 bases and J 0 bases, leaving 13 bases between the germline ends. This CDR3 spans 13 amino acids. Per the germline V gene, CDR1 is SQVTM and CDR2 is ANQGSEA. The CDR3 sequence is CSGKTLSSYEQYF. The part of the CDR3 DNA that was read is TGCAGCGGAAAGACTCTGAGCTCCTACGAG.

This clone was counted at least ten times. The read gets to within 3 residues of the CDR3 end, and the germline J gene fills in the rest. The chain recombines TRBV28 with TRBJ2-4; either TRBD1 or TRBD2 may supply D (5 bases each). Germline-derived CDR1 and CDR2 are MDHEN and SYDVKM. With 5 bases removed from V and 4 bases from J, the gap between germline ends came to 12 bases. The CDR3 contains 14 residues. The covered CDR3 bases are TGTGCCAGCAGTCTCCAGGGAGTTAAAAACATT. Translated: CASSLQGVKNI. The whole CDR3 protein is CASSLQGVKNIQYF.

This clone turned up a few times. The read is 3 residues too short to cover the CDR3 end, so that end is filled in from the germline J gene. The rearrangement joins TRBV6-1 to TRBJ1-1; 8 bases fit TRBD1. The CDR3 contains 15 residues. Trimming took 6 bases from V and 0 from J; bases not matched to a gene: 6. Germline CDR1 is MNHNS and CDR2 is SASEGT. The CDR3 is CASRERQGLNTEAFF. Incomplete CDR3 DNA: TGTGCCAGCAGAGAAAGACAGGGGCTGAACACTGAA.

With respect to this clone: Sequencing ends 3 residues short of the CDR3 end; the germline J gene provides the rest. This sequence joins TRBV11-3 and TRBJ2-1, with D possibly matching TRBD1 (6 bases). V was clipped by 9 bases and J by 6 bases, with 18 bases between them. CDR1 and CDR2 (germline): SGHNT, YENEEA. The CDR3 covers 14 residues. CDR3 loop: CASSLWGTSNEQFF. The part of the CDR3 DNA that was read is TGTGCCAGTAGCCTTTGGGGGACAAGCAATGAG.

This clone was recorded at least ten times. The observed sequence ends 3 residues before the CDR3 terminus, with the missing tail filled in from the germline J gene. The chain has TRBV7-8 and TRBJ1-2, with TRBD1 as a possible D gene (6 bases). V dropped 5 bases and J dropped 3 bases, with 13 bases sitting between them. This CDR3 region has 14 residues. CDR1 and CDR2 (germline): SGHVS, FQNEAQ. This chain's CDR3 is CASSLTGRDYGYTF. The DNA read from the CDR3 is TGTGCCAGCAGCCTTACAGGGAGGGACTATGGC.

This clone showed up many times. Read data end 3 residues before the CDR3 end; the end is taken from the germline J gene. The chain joins TRBV5-1 to TRBJ2-2; TRBD2 might be the D (6 bases). Per germline, CDR1 SGHRS and CDR2 YFSETQ. CDR3 size: 16 residues. Trimming took 0 bases from V and 4 from J, leaving 13 bases between them. The chain's CDR3 is CASSLAVISGTGELFF. The sequenced CDR3 bases are TGCGCCAGCAGCTTGGCCGTGATTAGCGGCACCGGGGAG.

This clone was seen repeatedly, ten times or more. The CDR3 reads CASSQDRGAVEKLFF. CDR3 DNA (partial): TGCGCCAGCAGCCAAGATCGGGGAGCGGTCGAAAAA. This chain connects TRBV4-1 to TRBJ1-4; no clear D gene. Read coverage stops 3 residues before the CDR3 terminus; the germline J gene supplies the remainder. This CDR3 contains 15 residues. Germline V CDR1 and CDR2: MGHRA, YSYEKL. V was shortened by 0 bases and J by 8 bases, with 13 bases between the two germline ends.

This clone has at least ten counts. Coverage ceases 3 residues before the CDR3 finishes, and the germline J gene fills in the end. V usage is TRBV29-1 and J usage is TRBJ1-1; D is perhaps TRBD1 (5 bases). The length of the CDR3 is 12 residues. The germline V and J ends were trimmed by 7 bases and 4 bases, with 13 bases remaining between them. Per the germline V gene, CDR1 is SQVTM and CDR2 is ANQGSEA. Here the CDR3 reads CSAMGLSTEAFF. The sequenced part of the CDR3 DNA is TGCAGCGCGATGGGACTATCCACTGAA.